The entry that follows covers one T cell receptor (beta chain) sequence. This clonotype has ten or more counts. The antigen this receptor binds is unknown. No clone much larger than this one lies a single base away; base qualities are absent. Amplification of TCR beta CDR3 regions was carried out from RNA transcripts. The first round of RT-PCR for the TCR CDR3 was performed with the HTBI primer set and the Qiagen OneStep RT-PCR kit. Libraries were constructed in a second round of multiplex PCR, after which size selection and purification were performed. Paired-end sequencing of the libraries was performed with 100 bp reads on an Illumina HiSeq2000. On the authors' methods: SOAPnuke was used to process the raw data, removing reads that contained adapters or uncalled bases, had a mean Phred below 15, or lacked an exact match to the constant primer or identifier. High-quality paired reads were merged using COPE v1.2.5, and each unique nucleotide sequence was defined as a clonotype. Clonotypes were aligned to IMGT TRBV, TRBD and TRBJ reference segments using MiTCR v1.1. Analysis was restricted to V-J combinations with a frequency above 0.0001, which covered roughly 99% of repertoires. A TCS score was defined as the ratio of F50 (clonal expansion) to E x V (chaos), with BLOSUM62-based TCRdist applied between CDR3 peptides within each V-J. Welch's t-statistics and random forest reduced 500 to 650 V-J features to about 13, which were used in a naive Bayes classifier (R e1071). The similarity between thyroid and blood repertoires was quantified using the Morisita-Horn index. Using fastp trimming at Q25 and MiXCR clonotype assembly, TCRdb reanalyzed the public sequencing data and kept in-frame beta chains. Rows with a matching CDR3 protein are joined into one entry that keeps the most common DNA and genes. TCRdb assigned the V and J calls; the authors' analysis was not used. This sample has 80,000 to 100,000 distinct CDR3 sequences in its table, and approximately 39% of those were observed once. About 10% of the sample is held by the ten biggest clonotypes.

This record belongs to a study of T cells in Graves' hyperthyroidism and ophthalmopathy (dated by TCRdb to the late 2010s). About the full investigation: To identify distinguishing TCR V-J signatures, a discovery cohort of roughly 100 patients was used, comprising 43 with Graves' ophthalmopathy and around 57 with stable Graves' hyperthyroidism. The paper reports TCR Vbeta CDR3 sequencing of about 140 peripheral blood samples: under 45 ophthalmopathy, over 70 hyperthyroidism and approximately 17 progressor patients. Whether ophthalmopathy could be predicted prospectively was tested in an independent validation cohort made up of under 20 hyperthyroidism patients plus 17 patients who later progressed to ophthalmopathy. Following sampling, methimazole starting at 30 mg daily was given to hyperthyroidism patients, and high-dose intravenous methylprednisolone was given to ophthalmopathy patients. The approximately 100 discovery patients were randomly split 7:3 into training and test sets. Thyroid tissue and blood T-cell repertoires from roughly six Graves' hyperthyroidism patients were also compared in the study. The full study reports these points: In validation, the model predicted progression to ophthalmopathy with around 71% sensitivity and roughly 72% specificity, a median of roughly seven months before onset. Sample size was not statistically predetermined, and investigators were not blinded to group allocation. Most expanded thyroid clonotypes (frequency above 0.001) were also found in blood, which suggests that blood repertoires may mirror thyroid immune responses. Ophthalmopathy was separated from stable hyperthyroidism by a 13 V-J signature model, with around 88% sensitivity and just over 81% specificity obtained in cross-validation and 80%/75% obtained in testing.

The CDR3 contains 16 residues, cysteine and phenylalanine counted. The only DNA kept is the CDR3, 48 bases in frame from the first base. Here V drops 6 bases and J drops 6 bases, and the junction holds 7 bases not matched to any gene. Stable Graves' hyperthyroidism was defined as the absence of progression to ophthalmopathy over 18 months of follow-up. The hyperthyroidism patients were between 18 and 65 years old and newly diagnosed, with a disease duration of less than 2 months. Any patient with an uncontrolled infection, another autoimmune disease, pregnancy or lactation was excluded. Diagnoses were established on the basis of clinical symptoms, serum thyroxine and TRAb, thyroid ultrasound, and orbital computed tomography. Total RNA was extracted using Trizol reagent, and RNA quality was assessed on an Agilent 2100 Bioanalyzer.

The V and J genes are TRBV12-3 or TRBV12-4 and TRBJ2-2; TRBD2 lines up with 13 middle nucleotides. The receptor was isolated from a woman aged 25 to 39 with Graves' hyperthyroidism. Material for sequencing was peripheral blood or thyroid tissue (not recorded which). The base sequence is TGTGCCAGCAGGCCAACTAGCGGGAGGGCCGCCGGGGAGCTGTTTTTT. Its translation is CASRPTSGRAAGELFF.